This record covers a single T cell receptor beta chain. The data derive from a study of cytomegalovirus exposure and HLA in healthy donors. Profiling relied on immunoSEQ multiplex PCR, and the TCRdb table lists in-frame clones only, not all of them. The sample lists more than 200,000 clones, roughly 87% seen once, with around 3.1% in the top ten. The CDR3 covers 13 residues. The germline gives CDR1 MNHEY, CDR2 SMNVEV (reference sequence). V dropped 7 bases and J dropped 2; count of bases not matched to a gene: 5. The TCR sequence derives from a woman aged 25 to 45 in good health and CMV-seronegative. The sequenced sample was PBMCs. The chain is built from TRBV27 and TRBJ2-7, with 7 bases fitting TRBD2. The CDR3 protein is CASKASGAYEQYF. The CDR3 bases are TGTGCCAGCAAGGCTAGCGGCGCCTACGAGCAGTACTTC.